Below are 8 T cell receptor beta chains sequenced from a single sample in a study of T cell responses to AZD1222 COVID-19 vaccine. TCRdb's table, derived via immunoSEQ multiplex PCR, lists solely in-frame clones and lacks some. Of about 110,000 clones in the sample, about 88% are singletons; the top ten hold around a sixth. Sequencing used peripheral blood, obtained on day 0 of AZD1222 vaccination. These receptors were taken from an adult in good health.

The J gene is TRBJ2-5, the V gene TRBV14, with 11 positions matching TRBD2. The germline V gene has CDR1 SGHDN and CDR2 FVKESK. V gave up 0 bases and J gave up 2 bases; unmatched junction bases: 5. The CDR3 sequence is 17 residues long. The CDR3 coding sequence is TGTGCCAGCAGCCAAGATCGTAGACTAGCGGGACAAGAGACCCAGTACTTC. This gives the protein CASSQDRRLAGQETQYF.

The chain combines TRBV7-2 with TRBJ2-2; D not certain. Per the germline V gene, CDR1 is SGHTA and CDR2 is FQGNSA. The CDR3 length is 15 residues. The germline V and J ends were trimmed by 8 bases and 0 bases, with 13 bases remaining between them. CDR3 DNA sequence: TGTGCCAGCCGAATGCAGGCCGCGAACACCGGGGAGCTGTTTTTT. This gives the protein CASRMQAANTGELFF.

The chain has TRBV7-7 and TRBJ2-3, with D maybe TRBD2 (7 bases). The germline gives CDR1 SSHAT, CDR2 FNYEAQ (reference sequence). The CDR3 totals 16 residues. Deletions cut 7 bases from V and 6 bases from J, with 23 bases between. CDR3 sequence: CASTKRGRELKDTQYF. The CDR3 nucleotides are TGTGCCAGCACCAAGAGGGGGAGGGAGCTAAAGGATACGCAGTATTTT.

This chain links TRBV5-1 with TRBJ2-5; TRBD1 agrees at 10 bases. This CDR3 spans 15 amino acids. Looked up from germline, CDR1 is SGHRS and CDR2 is YFSETQ. V lost 2 bases and J lost 5; bases outside the gene matches: 6. The CDR3 nucleotides read TGCGCCAGCAGCTTTGCCGGGACAGGGGTCGAGACCCAGTACTTC. As protein: CASSFAGTGVETQYF.

The chain uses TRBV9 and TRBJ2-6; D not certain. Germline V gene sequence: CDR1 SGDLS, CDR2 YYNGEE. The V end lost 4 bases, the J end lost 2 bases, and 7 bases lay between the germline ends. The length of the CDR3 is 14 residues. This CDR3 reads CASSPAAGANVLTF. Written as DNA, the CDR3 is TGTGCCAGCAGCCCGGCGGCTGGGGCCAACGTCCTGACTTTC.

The chain has TRBV18 and TRBJ1-2; D unresolved. CDR3 length equals 14 residues. Germline CDR1 and CDR2: KGHSH and LQKENI. V was clipped by 4 bases and J by 3 bases, with 12 bases between them. Here the CDR3 DNA reads TGTGCCAGCTCACGACGGGCCCAAGACTATGGCTACACCTTC. It encodes CASSRRAQDYGYTF. The whole variable domain, remainder taken from reference TRBV18 and TRBJ1-2, is NAGVMQNPRHLVRRRGQEARLRCSPMKGHSHVYWYRQLPEEGLKFMVYLQKENIIDESGMPKERFSAEFPKEGPSILRIQQVVRGDSAAYFCASSRRAQDYGYTFGSGTRLTVV.

This chain links TRBV5-1 with TRBJ2-2; D may be TRBD1 (5 bases). Trimming stripped 0 bases from V and 5 bases from J, with 5 bases between. The CDR3 is 13 residues long. Looked up from germline, CDR1 is SGHRS and CDR2 is YFSETQ. Here the CDR3 reads CASSLAGTGELFF. The CDR3 DNA sequence: TGCGCCAGCAGCTTGGCAGGGACCGGGGAGCTGTTTTTT. Variable domain in full (rest from reference TRBV5-1 and TRBJ2-2): KAGVTQTPRYLIKTRGQQVTLSCSPISGHRSVSWYQQTPGQGLQFLFEYFSETQRNKGNFPGRFSGRQFSNSRSEMNVSTLELGDSALYLCASSLAGTGELFFGEGSRLTVL.

This chain connects TRBV27 to TRBJ2-5; 7 nucleotides align to TRBD2. This CDR3 has 17 amino acids. Germline-derived CDR1 and CDR2 are MNHEY and SMNVEV (reference sequence). V shed 4 bases, J shed 5 bases, and the junction held 16 bases outside the gene matches. DNA for the CDR3: TGTGCCAGCAGTTATCGACTAGGTGGCGGGAGTAGTGAGACCCAGTACTTC. Translation: CASSYRLGGGSSETQYF.